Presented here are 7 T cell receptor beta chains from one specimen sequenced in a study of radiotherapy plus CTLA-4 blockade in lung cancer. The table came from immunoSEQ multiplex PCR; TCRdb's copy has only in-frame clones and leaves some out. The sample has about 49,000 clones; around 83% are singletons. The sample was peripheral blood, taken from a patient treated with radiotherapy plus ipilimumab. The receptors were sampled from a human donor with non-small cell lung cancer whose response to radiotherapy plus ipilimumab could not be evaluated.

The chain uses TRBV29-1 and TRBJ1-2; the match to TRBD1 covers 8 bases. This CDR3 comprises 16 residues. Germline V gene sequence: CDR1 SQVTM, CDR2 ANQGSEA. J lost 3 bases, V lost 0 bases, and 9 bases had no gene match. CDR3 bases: TGCAGCGTTGAAGAATTAGGACAGGGAATGTACTATGGCTACACCTTC. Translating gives CSVEELGQGMYYGYTF. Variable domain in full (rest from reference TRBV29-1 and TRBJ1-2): SAVISQKPSRDICQRGTSLTIQCQVDSQVTMMFWYRQQPGQSLTLIATANQGSEATYESGFVIDKFPISRPNLTFSTLTVSNMSPEDSSIYLCSVEELGQGMYYGYTFGSGTRLTVV.

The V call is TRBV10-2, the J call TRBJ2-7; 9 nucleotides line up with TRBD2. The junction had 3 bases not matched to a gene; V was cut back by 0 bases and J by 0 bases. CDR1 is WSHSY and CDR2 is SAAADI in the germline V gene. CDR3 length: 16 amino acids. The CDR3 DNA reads TGCGCCAGCAGTGAGTCGGGCGGGAGGGCCTCCTACGAGCAGTACTTC. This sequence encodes CASSESGGRASYEQYF.

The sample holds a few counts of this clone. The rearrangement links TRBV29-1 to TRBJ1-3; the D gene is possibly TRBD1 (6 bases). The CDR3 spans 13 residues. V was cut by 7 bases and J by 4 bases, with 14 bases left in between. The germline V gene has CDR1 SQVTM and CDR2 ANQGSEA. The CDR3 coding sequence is TGCAGCGCCCGGACAACAGGGGGAAACACCATATATTTT. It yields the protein CSARTTGGNTIYF.

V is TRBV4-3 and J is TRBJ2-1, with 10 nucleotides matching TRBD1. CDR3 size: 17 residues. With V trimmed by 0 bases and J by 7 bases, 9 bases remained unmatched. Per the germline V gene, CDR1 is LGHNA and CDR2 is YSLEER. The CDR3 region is CASSQDLTGGGMNEQFF. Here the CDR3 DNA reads TGCGCCAGCAGCCAAGACCTGACAGGGGGCGGTATGAATGAGCAGTTCTTC.

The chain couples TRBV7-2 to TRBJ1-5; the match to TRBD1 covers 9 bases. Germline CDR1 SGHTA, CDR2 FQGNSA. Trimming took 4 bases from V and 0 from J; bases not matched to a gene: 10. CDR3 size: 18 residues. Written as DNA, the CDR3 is TGTGCCAGCAGCTCCCGTCCCGGGACAGGGTATAGCAATCAGCCCCAGCATTTT. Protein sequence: CASSSRPGTGYSNQPQHF.

CDR3 bases: TGCGCCAGCAGCCAAGATCCCCTCCTTAACTATGGCTACACCTTC. As protein: CASSQDPLLNYGYTF. The chain uses TRBV4-1 and TRBJ1-2, with D hard to call. The germline V gene has CDR1 MGHRA and CDR2 YSYEKL. The CDR3 covers 15 residues. The V end was cut by 0 bases, the J end by 1 base, with 9 bases between.

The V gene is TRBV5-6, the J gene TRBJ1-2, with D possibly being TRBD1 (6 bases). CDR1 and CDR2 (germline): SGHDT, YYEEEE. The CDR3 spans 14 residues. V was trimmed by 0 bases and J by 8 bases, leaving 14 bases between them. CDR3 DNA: TGTGCCAGCAGCTTGGGGCGGACAGCTCGGGGCTACACCTTC. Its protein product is CASSLGRTARGYTF.